This paragraph reports one TCR beta chain. Its antigen remains unknown. This sequence may be a read error, since a much larger clone differs from it by one base. Likely a read error: the CDR3 ends without its conserved phenylalanine or tryptophan. The CDR3 totals 13 residues. V shed 2 bases and J shed 6 bases, with 10 bases lying between them. In germline, CDR1 is SEHNR, CDR2 FQNEAQ (reference sequence). This entry comes from a study of glioma-infiltrating T cells. Findings and caveats of the study: Only very few CDR3 sequences appeared in both tissue and blood. Tissue-blood divergence was below expectation in non-neoplastic patients, above in gliomas.

Amplification of TCR alpha and beta CDR3 regions from RNA used iRepertoire nested multiplex PCR. For one-step reverse transcription and amplification, roughly 95-400 ng of tissue mRNA or PBMC total RNA was used. TCRdb recomputed calls from the multiplex PCR reads with MiXCR, one row per CDR3 protein. The data hold approximately 110,000 distinct CDR3 sequences, with approximately 25% observed a single time. This receptor was taken from a human donor with low-grade glioma or glioblastoma, undergoing nonglioma brain surgery, or in good health (not recorded which). V is TRBV7-9 and J is TRBJ1-1, with D unclear. Sequenced input: glioma tissue, nonneoplastic brain tissue, or PBMCs (not recorded which). The chain's CDR3 is CASSLQATAEAFL. Here the CDR3 DNA reads TGTGCCAGCAGCTTACAGGCAACAGCTGAAGCTTTCCTT.